A single sample is the source of the 20 T cell receptor beta chains below, sequenced in a study of vaccination and CD4 T cells after COVID-19 (dated by TCRdb to 2021 to 2024). Receptor amplification or capture employed PCR. TCRdb names Illumina iSeq 100 as the instrument used. DNA from cultured CD4+ T cells underwent TCR sequencing with the Oncomine TCR Beta short-read assay at the Johns Hopkins FTIC core. The public reads were quality trimmed at Q25 with fastp and then assembled into clones with MiXCR by TCRdb, keeping productive beta chains. Records with the same CDR3 protein are collapsed into one entry carrying the most frequent genes and DNA. Recorded for this sample are 2,000 to 2,500 distinct CDR3 sequences; 60% of them occurred a single time. About 78% of the sample comes from the top ten. The treatment or condition label for this specimen denotes: approximately 9-day PBMC culture with coronavirus spike peptide pools or control peptides (ViraFEST assay). CD4+ T cells from unexposed donors were collected before the COVID-19 pandemic (2011-2018).

These receptors have no identified antigens. Sequencing was performed on CD4+ T cells from blood, cultured in vitro. The source is a human donor in good health.

The J gene is TRBJ2-5, the V gene TRBV19, with D perhaps given as TRBD1 or TRBD2 (5 bases each). Germline CDR1 LNHDA, CDR2 SQIVND (reference sequence). With 5 bases removed from V and 5 bases from J, the gap between germline ends came to 12 bases. The CDR3 consists of 13 residues. The CDR3 loop reads CASSEGFWETQYF. DNA for the CDR3: TGTGCCAGTAGTGAGGGGTTTTGGGAGACCCAGTACTTC.

The chain joins TRBV12-3 or TRBV12-4 to TRBJ2-2; no clear D gene. Trimming removed 6 bases from V and 4 bases from J, with 12 bases in between. This CDR3 region has 14 residues. CDR3 loop: CASSLRLSTGELFF. The DNA of the CDR3 is TGTGCCAGCAGCTTGAGACTGTCCACCGGGGAGCTGTTTTTT.

This clonotype turned up a few times. The rearrangement joins TRBV12-3 or TRBV12-4 to TRBJ2-6, with D possibly matching TRBD1 (6 bases). Trimming shortened V by 5 bases and J by 1 base, and 6 bases separated the two germline ends. There are 14 residues in the CDR3. The CDR3 loop is CASSGQSGANVLTF. The CDR3 DNA reads as TGTGCCAGCAGTGGACAGTCTGGGGCCAACGTCCTGACTTTC.

The genes are TRBV6-1 and TRBJ1-1; no firm D call. The V gene lost 3 bases and the J gene lost 2 bases, with 7 bases spanning the gap. The CDR3 contains 13 residues. Per the germline V gene, CDR1 is MNHNS and CDR2 is SASEGT. CDR3 in DNA: TGTGCCAGCAGTGAGGAGTCTAACACTGAAGCTTTCTTT. Its protein product is CASSEESNTEAFF.

This clonotype was observed a handful of times. The chain employs TRBV18 and TRBJ1-5; no firm D call. The length of the CDR3 is 16 residues. Germline lookup yields CDR1 KGHSH and CDR2 LQKENI. Trimming pared 2 bases from V and 6 bases from J, leaving 17 bases between. Here the CDR3 DNA reads TGTGCCAGCTCACCAAGGGCGGGTGTTAGGAGTCAGCCCCAGCATTTT. Its protein is CASSPRAGVRSQPQHF.

The chain recombines TRBV4-1 with TRBJ2-7, with D perhaps matching TRBD1 (5 bases). Per the germline V gene, CDR1 is MGHRA and CDR2 is YSYEKL. V gave up 0 bases and J gave up 4 bases, with 10 bases separating them. The CDR3 is 14 residues long. The CDR3 DNA reads as TGCGCCAGCAGCCAAGATCAAGGACAATACGAGCAGTACTTC. Its translation: CASSQDQGQYEQYF.

The sample holds one count of this clonotype. V gene TRBV15 combines with J gene TRBJ2-1, with D possibly matching TRBD2 (6 bases). Trimming removed 5 bases at V and 7 bases at J, with 18 bases between. The CDR3 totals 15 residues. The germline V gene encodes CDR1 LNHNV and CDR2 YYDKDF (reference sequence). CDR3 residues: CATSVTRELVNEQFF. CDR3 sequence (DNA): TGTGCCACCAGCGTAACTCGGGAGCTAGTGAATGAGCAGTTCTTC.

This clonotype appeared a few times. The chain combines TRBV6-1 with TRBJ1-2; 7 bases fit TRBD1. This CDR3 is built from 13 residues. V trimming: 8 bases; J trimming: 6 bases; junction bases outside the gene matches: 9. CDR1 and CDR2 from the germline V gene are MNHNS and SASEGT. The CDR3 coding sequence is TGTGCCAGCGGGTTGACAGGGCTCAATGGCTACACCTTC. Amino acids: CASGLTGLNGYTF.

A few counts support this clonotype. This chain connects TRBV7-3 to TRBJ1-2; D ambiguous. The CDR3 sequence is 14 residues long. Between the trimmed V and J ends, which lost 5 bases and 7 bases, there was a span of 17 bases. Germline CDR1 and CDR2: SGHTA and FQGTGA. The CDR3 DNA reads as TGTGCCAGCAGCGTAGGGTCCGGTGGCGGTGGCTACACCTTC. Translation: CASSVGSGGGGYTF.

The chain is built from TRBV27 and TRBJ2-1, with 7 bases matching TRBD1. The CDR3 totals 14 residues. Germline CDR1 is MNHEY and CDR2 is SMNVEV (reference sequence). Trimming at V came to 7 bases and at J to 9 bases, leaving 12 bases not matched to a gene. The CDR3 coding sequence is TGTGCCAGCACCTCTCAGCAGGGGGTCGGTGAGCAGTTCTTC. It encodes CASTSQQGVGEQFF.

This sequence joins TRBV20-1 and TRBJ1-1; 8 positions agree with TRBD1. Per germline, CDR1 DFQATT and CDR2 SNEGSKA (reference sequence). This CDR3 contains 14 residues. V lost 6 bases and J lost 0; bases outside the gene matches: 6. The CDR3 sequence: CSATPGQVNTEAFF. CDR3 nucleotide sequence: TGCAGTGCCACTCCGGGACAGGTGAACACTGAAGCTTTCTTT.

The chain carries TRBV6-5 and TRBJ2-7, with D perhaps TRBD1 (5 bases). The CDR3 sequence is 14 residues long. Germline V gene lookup returns CDR1 MNHEY and CDR2 SVGAGI. V lost 2 bases and J lost 1, with 9 bases in between. CDR3 region: CASSYRRGSYEQYF. The CDR3 bases are TGTGCCAGCAGTTACCGAAGGGGATCCTACGAGCAGTACTTC.

This chain connects TRBV28 to TRBJ2-2, with D possibly TRBD2 on 5 matching bases. Germline V gives CDR1 MDHEN, CDR2 SYDVKM. V was cut by 3 bases and J by 5 bases, with 7 bases left in between. This CDR3 is 13 amino acids long. CDR3 coding DNA: TGTGCCAGCAGTTTCCCGGGAACCGGGGAGCTGTTTTTT. Protein: CASSFPGTGELFF.

As to this clonotype: A much larger clone is a single base away; this may be a read error. V is TRBV20-1 and J is TRBJ2-6; D possibly corresponds to TRBD2 (6 bases). The CDR3 spans 16 residues. The germline V gene has CDR1 DFQATT and CDR2 SNEGSKA (reference sequence). CDR3 sequence reads: CSGQYRGLSGADVLTF. Here the CDR3 DNA reads TGCAGTGGCCAGTACCGGGGACTCTCTGGGGCCGACGTCCTGACTTTC.

In this sample, this clonotype turned up a few times. The chain recombines TRBV19 with TRBJ1-5; D possibly corresponds to TRBD1 (5 bases). The CDR3 is made up of 14 amino acids. Germline V CDR1 and CDR2: LNHDA, SQIVND (reference sequence). The ends were cut back, 6 bases at V and 5 bases at J, with 14 bases in the middle. CDR3 sequence reads: CASRGESGDQPQHF. The CDR3, as DNA: TGTGCCAGTAGGGGGGAGAGCGGAGATCAGCCCCAGCATTTT.

The chain links TRBV2 to TRBJ1-5; a possible D gene is TRBD1 (5 bases). V lost 6 bases and J 11 bases, leaving 17 bases between the germline ends. Germline assignment: CDR1 SNHLY and CDR2 FYNNEI. This CDR3 is 13 amino acids long. The CDR3 DNA reads as TGTGCCAGCAGGGGCCGCTCGGGGGGGGCCCAGCATTTT. Translated, it gives CASRGRSGGAQHF. Full variable domain (remainder filled in from reference TRBV2 and TRBJ1-5): EPEVTQTPSHQVTQMGQEVILRCVPISNHLYFYWYRQILGQKVEFLVSFYNNEISEKSEIFDDQFSVERPDGSNFTLKIRSTKLEDSAMYFCASRGRSGGAQHFGDGTRLSIL.

This clonotype rates as large. The chain links TRBV29-1 to TRBJ1-1; a weak D match, TRBD1 (5 bases). Trimming removed 3 bases at V and 10 bases at J, with 12 bases between. Germline CDR1 SQVTM, CDR2 ANQGSEA. CDR3 length equals 11 residues. Written as DNA, the CDR3 is TGCAGCGTTGAGGTGGGGCAGGGAGCTTTCTTT. Protein: CSVEVGQGAFF.

This sequence joins TRBV20-1 and TRBJ2-5, with 9 bases identical to TRBD2. Losses at the gene ends were 0 bases for V and 5 bases for J; bases not matched to a gene: 4. The CDR3 has 14 amino acids. Germline values: CDR1 DFQATT, CDR2 SNEGSKA (reference sequence). The chain's CDR3 is CSARDSGSEETQYF. As DNA, the CDR3 is TGCAGTGCTAGAGATAGCGGGAGCGAGGAGACCCAGTACTTC.

V usage is TRBV20-1 and J usage is TRBJ2-7; D tentatively fits TRBD1 or TRBD2 (5 bases each). V gave up 5 bases and J gave up 2 bases, with 22 bases separating them. There are 16 residues in the CDR3. The germline CDR1 and CDR2 sequences are DFQATT and SNEGSKA (reference sequence). The CDR3 protein is CSAPKGDGRSTYEQYF. CDR3 sequence (DNA): TGCAGTGCTCCTAAAGGGGACGGACGGTCAACCTACGAGCAGTACTTC.

The V call is TRBV20-1, the J call TRBJ2-3; D is possibly TRBD2 (5 bases). The CDR3 contains 13 residues. Germline-derived CDR1 and CDR2 are DFQATT and SNEGSKA (reference sequence). The V end lost 6 bases, the J end lost 8 bases, and 18 bases lay between the germline ends. The CDR3 spells CSAEAANAGTQYF. As DNA, the CDR3 is TGCAGTGCAGAGGCGGCTAACGCGGGTACGCAGTATTTT.